A single sample is the source of the 19 T cell receptor beta chains below, sequenced in a study of T cell clonotyping in hematopoietic cell transplantation (dated by TCRdb to the early 2020s). The library was made by the immunoSEQ multiplex PCR assay. The table was pulled from immuneACCESS by TCRdb, which kept in-frame rearrangements only. Such tables lose some clones; where checked, under half of the loss comes from unresolved V genes, and the rest has no known cause. Counted in this sample were roughly 44,000 clones; roughly 85% of them appeared once. Jointly, the top ten make up approximately 3% of the sample. The intended sense of this specimen's time point label: recipient sample about 28 days before transplant, after cytoreduction. The material sequenced was peripheral blood mononuclear cells, taken before stem cell transplant. The receptors here all came from a man aged 55 to 70 with acute myeloid leukemia. Some clones in this sample may be carry-over from other donors' samples.

The J gene is TRBJ1-2, the V gene TRBV29-1; tentatively, D is TRBD1 (5 bases). Deletions cut 4 bases from V and 13 bases from J, with 10 bases between. Per the germline V gene, CDR1 is SQVTM and CDR2 is ANQGSEA. The CDR3 has 9 amino acids. The CDR3 DNA is TGCAGCGTTGGAGGGGAACCCACCTTC. This translates into CSVGGEPTF.

There are a few counts of this clone. V is TRBV11-3 and J is TRBJ2-1; the match to TRBD2 covers 8 bases. V trimming: 8 bases; J trimming: 4 bases; junction bases outside the gene matches: 7. The germline V gene has CDR1 SGHNT and CDR2 YENEEA. This CDR3 spans 14 amino acids. The CDR3 here is CASHGGAMYNEQFF. In nucleotides, the CDR3 is TGTGCCAGCCACGGGGGGGCGATGTACAATGAGCAGTTCTTC.

The rearrangement joins TRBV6-5 to TRBJ1-6; D gene ambiguous. CDR3 length equals 14 residues. The V end lost 0 bases, the J end lost 7 bases, and 7 bases lay between the germline ends. The germline V gene encodes CDR1 MNHEY and CDR2 SVGAGI. CDR3 in amino acids: CASSYSGWNSPLHF. The CDR3 nucleotides read TGTGCCAGCAGTTACTCGGGTTGGAATTCACCCCTCCACTTT.

The J gene is TRBJ2-2, the V gene TRBV18, with no clear D. V lost 3 bases, J lost 6 bases, and 17 bases lay in between. CDR3 size: 16 residues. Germline lookup yields CDR1 KGHSH and CDR2 LQKENI. The CDR3 region is CASSPITTAASGELFF. The CDR3 DNA reads TGTGCCAGCTCACCTATTACCACCGCTGCGTCCGGGGAGCTGTTTTTT.

The V call is TRBV28, the J call TRBJ2-7; D gene uncertain. The V gene's germline CDR1 is MDHEN and CDR2 SYDVKM. The germline V and J ends were trimmed by 6 bases and 7 bases, with 13 bases remaining between them. The CDR3 covers 12 residues. The CDR3 spells CASSSTWVEQYF. The CDR3 nucleotides are TGTGCCAGCAGCTCCACGTGGGTTGAGCAGTACTTC.

This chain uses TRBV5-1 with TRBJ1-3, with TRBD1 matching 7 bases. The trim removed 0 bases at V and 2 bases at J, leaving 2 bases unmatched. The CDR3 has 15 amino acids. Germline V gene data show CDR1 as SGHRS and CDR2 as YFSETQ. CDR3 protein: CASSLEGTAGNTIYF. The CDR3 bases are TGCGCCAGCAGCTTGGAAGGGACAGCTGGAAACACCATATATTTT.

This chain uses TRBV6-1 with TRBJ1-2; 10 nucleotides match TRBD1. Germline loops: CDR1 MNHNS, CDR2 SASEGT. V dropped 8 bases and J dropped 4; count of bases not matched to a gene: 10. CDR3 size: 15 residues. The CDR3: CASPTADRGFYGYTF. The CDR3 DNA follows: TGTGCCAGCCCTACCGCGGACAGGGGGTTCTATGGCTACACCTTC.

This chain uses TRBV7-2 with TRBJ1-2; D uncertain. Germline V gives CDR1 SGHTA, CDR2 FQGNSA. V lost 5 bases to trimming and J lost 6 bases, with 7 bases between them. This CDR3 has 11 residues. CDR3 nucleotide sequence: TGTGCCAGCAGCGCTGGGGATGGCTACACCTTC. Translation: CASSAGDGYTF.

The rearrangement links TRBV4-3 to TRBJ1-4; the D gene is possibly TRBD1 (6 bases). V lost 0 bases and J lost 4, with 9 bases in between. The CDR3 covers 15 residues. CDR1 LGHNA and CDR2 YSLEER come from the germline V gene. Here the CDR3 reads CASSQDGGGNEKLFF. The CDR3 DNA sequence: TGCGCCAGCAGCCAAGATGGAGGGGGTAATGAAAAACTGTTTTTT.

This clone was detected only once. The V and J genes are TRBV7-2 and TRBJ1-4; 8 bases agree with TRBD1. The CDR3 runs to 14 residues. J gave up 8 bases and V 3 bases, and 5 bases lay outside the gene matches. CDR1 SGHTA and CDR2 FQGNSA come from the germline V gene. The CDR3 DNA follows: TGTGCCAGCAGCTTCGGACAGGGAAACGAAAAACTGTTTTTT. This translates into CASSFGQGNEKLFF.

A few counts support this clone. The V and J genes are TRBV19 and TRBJ1-1, with 7 bases fitting TRBD1. Unmatched junction bases numbered 6, after V lost 4 bases and J lost 7 bases. The CDR3 contains 13 residues. Germline loops: CDR1 LNHDA, CDR2 SQIVND (reference sequence). CDR3 bases: TGTGCCAGTAGTACACAGGGGAGCCTTGAAGCTTTCTTT. Translating it yields CASSTQGSLEAFF.

Here the CDR3 DNA reads TGTGCCAGCCGGGGCTCCCGGAGGGGGGGCTACACCTTC. Translation: CASRGSRRGGYTF. The genes are TRBV27 and TRBJ1-2; weak D call: TRBD1 (6 bases). The CDR3 has 13 amino acids. Trimming stripped 8 bases from V and 8 bases from J, with 18 bases between. Germline V gives CDR1 MNHEY, CDR2 SMNVEV (reference sequence).

The J gene is TRBJ2-2, the V gene TRBV19; TRBD1 might be the D (6 bases). The ends were cut back, 2 bases at V and 6 bases at J, with 13 bases in the middle. Germline V gives CDR1 LNHDA, CDR2 SQIVND (reference sequence). The CDR3 covers 15 residues. CDR3 sequence: CASSITTGWAGELFF. The CDR3 nucleotides are TGTGCCAGTAGTATAACAACAGGGTGGGCCGGGGAGCTGTTTTTT.

This clone appeared a few times. This chain connects TRBV7-2 to TRBJ2-3; the match to TRBD2 covers 8 bases. Trimming removed 3 bases from V and 6 bases from J; junction bases left unmatched: 8. The CDR3 spans 15 residues. Germline loops: CDR1 SGHTA, CDR2 FQGNSA. CDR3 residues: CASSFAGLVPDTQYF. The CDR3 DNA follows: TGTGCCAGCAGCTTCGCGGGACTAGTCCCGGATACGCAGTATTTT.

The chain couples TRBV11-2 to TRBJ2-7; maybe TRBD1 (6 bases). V lost 3 bases to trimming and J lost 3 bases, with 9 bases between them. Germline lookup yields CDR1 SGHAT and CDR2 FQNNGV. CDR3 length equals 13 residues. For the CDR3, the DNA is TGTGCCAGCAGCTTGCAGGGGAGCTACGAGCAGTACTTC. Amino acid sequence: CASSLQGSYEQYF. Looking up the rest from reference TRBV11-2 and TRBJ2-7 gives the full variable domain: EAGVAQSPRYKIIEKRQSVAFWCNPISGHATLYWYQQILGQGPKLLIQFQNNGVVDDSQLPKDRFSAERLKGVDSTLKIQPAKLEDSAVYLCASSLQGSYEQYFGPGTRLTVT.

V is TRBV6-5 and J is TRBJ1-2; D ambiguous. Trimming took 6 bases from V and 7 from J, leaving 12 bases between them. The CDR3 runs to 12 residues. Germline V gives CDR1 MNHEY, CDR2 SVGAGI. The chain's CDR3 is CASSLGRSGYTF. The CDR3 DNA follows: TGTGCCAGCAGCCTAGGGCGGAGTGGCTACACCTTC.

The chain joins TRBV4-3 to TRBJ2-3; perhaps TRBD2 as D (5 bases). Germline CDR1 is LGHNA and CDR2 is YSLEER. CDR3 length equals 15 residues. The V and J ends lost 4 bases and 0 bases respectively, with 11 bases between them. CDR3 bases: TGCGCCAGCAGCCCGATGCTAGCTAGCACAGATACGCAGTATTTT. Translating it yields CASSPMLASTDTQYF.

This chain links TRBV28 with TRBJ1-5; D might be TRBD1 (5 bases). The CDR3 totals 15 residues. Deletions cut 3 bases from V and 5 bases from J, with 14 bases between. Germline V gene data show CDR1 as MDHEN and CDR2 as SYDVKM. This CDR3 is CASSLGQPGDQPQHF. As DNA, the CDR3 is TGTGCCAGCAGTTTGGGCCAACCGGGGGATCAGCCCCAGCATTTT.

CDR3 DNA: TGTGCCAGCAGTCGGCTCGGCGCGCCCGACAGGGGGTTCTACGAGCAGTACTTC. Translated, it gives CASSRLGAPDRGFYEQYF. The chain links TRBV28 to TRBJ2-7; 9 bases are shared with TRBD1. The length of the CDR3 is 18 residues. With 5 bases clipped from V and 3 bases from J, the junction kept 17 bases outside the gene matches. Germline values: CDR1 MDHEN, CDR2 SYDVKM.